These 11 T cell receptor beta chains share one sample of origin, sequenced in a study of T cell responses to AZD1222 COVID-19 vaccine. Clones were sequenced by immunoSEQ multiplex PCR, and TCRdb holds only the in-frame ones, with some missing. Of about 100,000 clones in the sample, more than 75% were seen once. The sample in question was peripheral blood, obtained on day 0 of AZD1222 vaccination. These receptor sequences come from an adult in good health.

V gene TRBV5-4 combines with J gene TRBJ1-1; D is ambiguous. This CDR3 is 14 amino acids long. Trimming took 6 bases from V and 5 from J, leaving 17 bases between them. Germline V gene lookup returns CDR1 SGHNT and CDR2 YYREEE (reference sequence). The CDR3 DNA sequence: TGTGCCAGCACGGTGTTCGAAGAGTGGACTGAAGCTTTCTTT. This sequence encodes CASTVFEEWTEAFF.

The chain combines TRBV12-3 or TRBV12-4 with TRBJ2-2; D gene ambiguous. V lost 1 base, J lost 3 bases, and 0 bases lay in between. This CDR3 spans 12 amino acids. The CDR3 DNA reads as TGTGCCAGCAGTTTAGACACCGGGGAGCTGTTTTTT. It is translated as CASSLDTGELFF.

This clone is labeled large. The rearrangement joins TRBV6-1 to TRBJ2-6, with TRBD2 matching over 10 bases. The ends lost 4 bases at V and 0 bases at J; junction bases unmatched: 0. The CDR3 contains 16 residues. Germline V gene sequence: CDR1 MNHNS, CDR2 SASEGT. The CDR3 reads CASSGTSGSGANVLTF. For the CDR3, the DNA is TGTGCCAGCAGTGGGACTAGCGGCTCTGGGGCCAACGTCCTGACTTTC.

This clone has only a few counts. V is TRBV5-4 and J is TRBJ1-1, with D possibly being TRBD1 (5 bases). Germline lookup yields CDR1 SGHNT and CDR2 YYREEE (reference sequence). Trimming shortened V by 6 bases and J by 4 bases, and 16 bases separated the two germline ends. The CDR3 sequence is 14 residues long. The DNA for the CDR3 is TGTGCCAGCACCCGCGGAGGGGTAGGCACTGAAGCTTTCTTT. As protein: CASTRGGVGTEAFF.

The chain is built from TRBV6-1 and TRBJ1-5, with D unresolved. The CDR3 length is 12 residues. V was clipped by 3 bases and J by 7 bases, with 7 bases between them. From germline, CDR1 is MNHNS and CDR2 SASEGT. CDR3 sequence: CASSDRQQPQHF. The CDR3 bases are TGTGCCAGCAGTGATAGGCAGCAGCCCCAGCATTTT.

The chain couples TRBV15 to TRBJ1-2; 9 positions agree with TRBD1. Germline CDR1 and CDR2: LNHNV and YYDKDF (reference sequence). This CDR3 contains 16 residues. V lost 0 bases, J lost 2 bases, and 4 bases stayed unmatched. The CDR3 loop is CATSRDRDRANYGYTF. The CDR3 DNA sequence: TGTGCCACCAGCAGAGATCGGGACAGGGCGAACTATGGCTACACCTTC.

The chain combines TRBV3-1 (or the pseudogene TRBV3-2) with TRBJ1-6; TRBD1 matches 9 bases. The CDR3 has 15 amino acids. CDR1 and CDR2 (germline): LGHDT, YNNKEL (reference sequence). The ends lost 1 base at V and 9 bases at J; junction bases unmatched: 4. The CDR3 here is CASSQGGQGSSPLHF. The CDR3 DNA reads as TGTGCCAGCAGCCAAGGGGGACAGGGTAGTTCACCCCTCCACTTT.

The V and J genes are TRBV12-3 or TRBV12-4 and TRBJ2-3; D not resolved. This CDR3 region has 12 residues. V gave up 5 bases and J gave up 5 bases, with 8 bases separating them. The CDR3 protein is CASSIDRDTQYF. Written as DNA, the CDR3 is TGTGCCAGCAGTATAGACCGAGATACGCAGTATTTT.

The chain is built from TRBV5-1 and TRBJ2-7; D is uncertain. The germline V gene encodes CDR1 SGHRS and CDR2 YFSETQ. V dropped 1 base and J dropped 3 bases, with 17 bases sitting between them. The CDR3 is 16 residues long. In DNA, the CDR3 is TGCGCCAGCAGCTTGACTCTCAGATCCGTGGGCTACGAGCAGTACTTC. This gives the protein CASSLTLRSVGYEQYF.

In its sample, this clone ranks as large. DNA for the CDR3: TGTGCCAGCAGCCACCGAGGGGCCTCCTACAATGAGCAGTTCTTC. It specifies CASSHRGASYNEQFF. The V gene is TRBV14, the J gene TRBJ2-1; D is tentatively TRBD1 or TRBD2 (5 bases each). Trimming removed 3 bases at V and 0 bases at J, with 9 bases between. Per germline, CDR1 SGHDN and CDR2 FVKESK. This CDR3 spans 15 amino acids.

The chain links TRBV9 to TRBJ2-1; tentative D call: TRBD2 (5 bases). The CDR3 sequence is 14 residues long. The germline V gene encodes CDR1 SGDLS and CDR2 YYNGEE. V was trimmed by 0 bases and J by 7 bases, leaving 11 bases between them. The CDR3 sequence: CASSVGAGSNEQFF. DNA of the CDR3: TGTGCCAGCAGCGTAGGAGCTGGGAGTAATGAGCAGTTCTTC.